This T cell receptor (beta chain) was found in a study of control samples from healthy donors and cancer patients. Profiling relied on immunoSEQ multiplex PCR, and the TCRdb table lists in-frame clones only, not all of them. Among under 150,000 clones, around 90% were seen once, and the ten largest hold about 11%. This CDR3 spans 18 amino acids. Trimming removed 3 bases from V and 5 bases from J, with 22 bases in between. CDR1 and CDR2 from the germline V gene are MDHEN and SYDVKM. This TCR derives from a man aged 30 to 39 in good health. The V call is TRBV28, the J call TRBJ2-2; D perhaps matches TRBD2 (5 bases). Sequenced material: blood. The CDR3, as DNA: TGTGCCAGCAGTTTTCCGTTGGGCACCGGGAAGCGGACCGGGGAGCTGTTTTTT. This sequence encodes CASSFPLGTGKRTGELFF. The full variable domain, its missing parts supplied by reference TRBV28 and TRBJ2-2, is DVKVTQSSRYLVKRTGEKVFLECVQDMDHENMFWYRQDPGLGLRLIYFSYDVKMKEKGDIPEGYSVSREKKERFSLILESASTNQTSMYLCASSFPLGTGKRTGELFFGEGSRLTVL.